This T cell receptor (beta chain) was recovered during a study of early T cells in non-severe SARS-CoV-2 infection. As for the study in general: Bulk RNA from unsorted whole blood was sequenced; chains were unpaired.

Each cDNA molecule carried a unique molecular identifier. TCRdb reprocessed the 5' RACE reads via MiXCR and lists one record per CDR3 protein. The sample yields 45,000 to 65,000 distinct CDR3 sequences, about 12% seen once. This clonotype was counted at least ten times. Germline V gene lookup returns CDR1 SGHRS and CDR2 YFSETQ. This CDR3 is built from 16 residues. Trimming removed 4 bases at V and 4 bases at J, with 15 bases between. The chain has TRBV5-1 and TRBJ1-6; TRBD1 is a possible D gene (6 bases). The source was whole blood, collected at baseline. This TCR was recovered from an adult who was a healthcare worker with PCR-confirmed SARS-CoV-2 infection or an uninfected control (not recorded which). The CDR3 sequence: CASSAQTQGYNSPLHF. The DNA for the CDR3 is TGCGCCAGCAGCGCTCAAACGCAGGGGTATAATTCACCCCTCCACTTT. Looking up the rest from reference TRBV5-1 and TRBJ1-6 gives the full variable domain: KAGVTQTPRYLIKTRGQQVTLSCSPISGHRSVSWYQQTPGQGLQFLFEYFSETQRNKGNFPGRFSGRQFSNSRSEMNVSTLELGDSALYLCASSAQTQGYNSPLHFGNGTRLTVT.